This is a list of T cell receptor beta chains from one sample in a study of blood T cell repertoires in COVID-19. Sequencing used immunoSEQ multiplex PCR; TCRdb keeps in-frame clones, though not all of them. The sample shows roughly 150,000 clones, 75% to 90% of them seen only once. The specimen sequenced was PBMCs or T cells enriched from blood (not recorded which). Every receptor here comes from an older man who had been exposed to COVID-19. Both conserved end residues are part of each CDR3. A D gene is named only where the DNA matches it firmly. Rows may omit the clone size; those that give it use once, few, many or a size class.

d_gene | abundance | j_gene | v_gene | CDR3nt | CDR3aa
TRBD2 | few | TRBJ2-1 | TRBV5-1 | TGCGCCAGCGTCGAGGGGACTAGCGGGAGGGCTAGAGTGCAGTTCTTC | CASVEGTSGRARVQFF
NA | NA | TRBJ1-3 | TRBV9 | TGTGCCAGCAGCCAAGGACAGCTCTCTGGAAACACCATATATTTT | CASSQGQLSGNTIYF
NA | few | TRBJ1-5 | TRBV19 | TGTGCCAGTGGAGACCGTGGCAATCAGCCCCAGCATTTT | CASGDRGNQPQHF
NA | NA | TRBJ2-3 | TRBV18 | TGTGCCAGCCACCCGGAGAGCACAGATACGCAGTATTTT | CASHPESTDTQYF
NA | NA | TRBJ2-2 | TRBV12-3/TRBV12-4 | TGTGCCAGCAGTTTTTACGGGGAGCTGTTTTTT | CASSFYGELFF
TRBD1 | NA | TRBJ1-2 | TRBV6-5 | TGTGCCAGCAGTTCGCCGGGACAGGGCTATGGCTACACCTTC | CASSSPGQGYGYTF
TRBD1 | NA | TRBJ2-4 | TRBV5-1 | TGCGCCAGCAGCCTTATCACAGGGGGCGGGAACATTCAGTACTTC | CASSLITGGGNIQYF
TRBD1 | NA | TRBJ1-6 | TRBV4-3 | TGCGCCAGCAGCCAGGCCGGGACAGGGGTTTCACCCCTCCACTTT | CASSQAGTGVSPLHF
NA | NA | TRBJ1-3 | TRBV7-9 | TGTGCCAGCAGCTTTTACAGTAGCTCTGGAAACACCATATATTTT | CASSFYSSSGNTIYF
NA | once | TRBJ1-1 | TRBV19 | TGTGCCAGTAGGGAGGAGGGACGGATGAACACTGAAGCTTTCTTT | CASREEGRMNTEAFF
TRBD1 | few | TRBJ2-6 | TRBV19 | TGTGCCAGTAGTAAAGACAGGGCTGGGGCCAACGTCCTGACTTTC | CASSKDRAGANVLTF
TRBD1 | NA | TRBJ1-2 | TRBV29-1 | TGCAGCGTTGACAGGGGGCCCCTTAATTATGGCTACACCTTC | CSVDRGPLNYGYTF
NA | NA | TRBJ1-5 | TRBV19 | TGTGCCAGTACCACTGGGACGGGAGGCAATCAGCCCCAGCATTTT | CASTTGTGGNQPQHF
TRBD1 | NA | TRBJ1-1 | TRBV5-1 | TGCGCCAGCAGCGTGACAGGGGGTATGTTGGAAGCTTTCTTT | CASSVTGGMLEAFF
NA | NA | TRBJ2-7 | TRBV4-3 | TGCGCCAGCAGCCAAGGGGGGGGCATTAACTACGAGCAGTACTTC | CASSQGGGINYEQYF
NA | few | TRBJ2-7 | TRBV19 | TGTGCCAGTAGTGTGACAGCTCCCTCCTACGAGCAGTACTTC | CASSVTAPSYEQYF
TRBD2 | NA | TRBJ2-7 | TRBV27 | TGTGCCAGCAGTTTATCAGCGGGGGTCTCCTACGAGCAGTACTTC | CASSLSAGVSYEQYF